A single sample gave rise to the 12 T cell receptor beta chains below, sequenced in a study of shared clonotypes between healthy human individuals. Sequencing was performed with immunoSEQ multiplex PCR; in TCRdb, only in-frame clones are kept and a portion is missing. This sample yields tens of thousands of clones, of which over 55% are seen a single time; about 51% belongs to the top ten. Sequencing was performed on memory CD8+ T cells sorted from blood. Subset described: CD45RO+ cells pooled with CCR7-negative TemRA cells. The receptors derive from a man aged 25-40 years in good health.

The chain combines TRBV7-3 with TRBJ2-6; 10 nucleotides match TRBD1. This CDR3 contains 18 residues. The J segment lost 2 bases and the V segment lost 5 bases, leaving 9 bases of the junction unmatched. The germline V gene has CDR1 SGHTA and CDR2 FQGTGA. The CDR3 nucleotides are TGTGCCAGCAGCCCACACCAGGGACAGGGGCCTGGGGCCAACGTCCTGACTTTC. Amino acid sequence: CASSPHQGQGPGANVLTF.

CDR3 in DNA: TGCGCTAGCGGGAGGGCCTACGAGCAGTACTTC. Translated, it gives CASGRAYEQYF. This sequence joins TRBV20-1 and TRBJ2-7; 12 positions match TRBD2. The CDR3 consists of 11 residues. Germline CDR1 and CDR2: DFQATT and SNEGSKA (reference sequence).

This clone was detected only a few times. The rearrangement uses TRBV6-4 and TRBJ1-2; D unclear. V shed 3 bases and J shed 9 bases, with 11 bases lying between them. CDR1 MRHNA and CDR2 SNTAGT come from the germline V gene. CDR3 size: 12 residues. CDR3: CASSDSGRSYTF. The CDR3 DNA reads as TGTGCCAGCAGTGATTCAGGCCGGAGCTACACCTTC.

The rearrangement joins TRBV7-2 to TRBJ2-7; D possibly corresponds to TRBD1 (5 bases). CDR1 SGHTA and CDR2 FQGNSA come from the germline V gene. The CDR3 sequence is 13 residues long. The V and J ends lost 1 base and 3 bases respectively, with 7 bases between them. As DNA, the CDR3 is TGTGCCAGCAGCTTAGACAGGTTCTACGAGCAGTACTTC. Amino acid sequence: CASSLDRFYEQYF.

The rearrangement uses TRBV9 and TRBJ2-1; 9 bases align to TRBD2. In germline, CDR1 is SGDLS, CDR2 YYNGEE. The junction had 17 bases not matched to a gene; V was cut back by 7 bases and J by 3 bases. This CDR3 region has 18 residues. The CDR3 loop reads CASLTPRAGGVNYNEQFF. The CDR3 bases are TGTGCCAGCCTTACTCCCCGAGCGGGAGGCGTTAACTACAATGAGCAGTTCTTC.

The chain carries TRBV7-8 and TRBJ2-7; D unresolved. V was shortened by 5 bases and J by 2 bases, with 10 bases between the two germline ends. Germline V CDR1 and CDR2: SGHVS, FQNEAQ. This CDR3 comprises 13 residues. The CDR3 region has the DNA TGTGCCAGCAGCAGCCCTCAAACCTACGAGCAGTACTTC. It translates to CASSSPQTYEQYF. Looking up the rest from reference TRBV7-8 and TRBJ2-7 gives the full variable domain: GAGVSQSPRYKVAKRGQDVALRCDPISGHVSLFWYQQALGQGPEFLTYFQNEAQLDKSGLPSDRFFAERPEGSVSTLKIQRTQQEDSAVYLCASSSPQTYEQYFGPGTRLTVT.

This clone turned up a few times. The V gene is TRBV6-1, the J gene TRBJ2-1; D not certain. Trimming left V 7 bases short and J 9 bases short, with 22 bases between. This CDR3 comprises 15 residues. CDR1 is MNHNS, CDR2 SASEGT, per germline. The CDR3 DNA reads TGTGCCAGCACCCACCTCGAGGACGGACCGATTGAGCAGTTCTTC. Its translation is CASTHLEDGPIEQFF.

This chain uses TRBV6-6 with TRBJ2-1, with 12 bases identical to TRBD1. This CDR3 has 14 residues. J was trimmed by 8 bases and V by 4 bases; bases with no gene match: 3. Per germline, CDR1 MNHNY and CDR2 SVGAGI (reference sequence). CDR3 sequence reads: CASSSGTGGYEQFF. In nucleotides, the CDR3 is TGTGCCAGCAGTTCCGGGACAGGGGGCTATGAGCAGTTCTTC.

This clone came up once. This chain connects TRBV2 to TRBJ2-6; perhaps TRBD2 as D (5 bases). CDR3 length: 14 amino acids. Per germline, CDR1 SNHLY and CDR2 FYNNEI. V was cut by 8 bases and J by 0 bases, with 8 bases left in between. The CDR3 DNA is TGTGCCAGCCGGGGTAACTCTGGGGCCAACGTCCTGACTTTC. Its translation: CASRGNSGANVLTF.

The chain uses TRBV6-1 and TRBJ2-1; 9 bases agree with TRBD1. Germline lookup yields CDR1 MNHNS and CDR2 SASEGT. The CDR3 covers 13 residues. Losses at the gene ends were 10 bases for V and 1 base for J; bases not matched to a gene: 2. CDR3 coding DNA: TGTGCCACTGGGACAGGGTCCTACAATGAGCAGTTCTTC. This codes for CATGTGSYNEQFF.

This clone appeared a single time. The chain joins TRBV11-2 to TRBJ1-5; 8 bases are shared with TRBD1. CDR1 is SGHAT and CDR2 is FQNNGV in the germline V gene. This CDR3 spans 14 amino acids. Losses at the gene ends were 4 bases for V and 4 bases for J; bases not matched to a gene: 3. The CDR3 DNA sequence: TGTGCCAGCAGCTACGGGACAGGTAATCAGCCCCAGCATTTT. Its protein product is CASSYGTGNQPQHF.

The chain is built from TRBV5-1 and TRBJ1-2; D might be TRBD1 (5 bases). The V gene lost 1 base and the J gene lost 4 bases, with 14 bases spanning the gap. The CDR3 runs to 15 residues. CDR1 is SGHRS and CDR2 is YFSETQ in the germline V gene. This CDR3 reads CASSLQGDRGYGYTF. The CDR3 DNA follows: TGCGCCAGCAGCTTGCAAGGAGACAGAGGCTATGGCTACACCTTC. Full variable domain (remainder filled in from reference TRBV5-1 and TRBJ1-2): KAGVTQTPRYLIKTRGQQVTLSCSPISGHRSVSWYQQTPGQGLQFLFEYFSETQRNKGNFPGRFSGRQFSNSRSEMNVSTLELGDSALYLCASSLQGDRGYGYTFGSGTRLTVV.